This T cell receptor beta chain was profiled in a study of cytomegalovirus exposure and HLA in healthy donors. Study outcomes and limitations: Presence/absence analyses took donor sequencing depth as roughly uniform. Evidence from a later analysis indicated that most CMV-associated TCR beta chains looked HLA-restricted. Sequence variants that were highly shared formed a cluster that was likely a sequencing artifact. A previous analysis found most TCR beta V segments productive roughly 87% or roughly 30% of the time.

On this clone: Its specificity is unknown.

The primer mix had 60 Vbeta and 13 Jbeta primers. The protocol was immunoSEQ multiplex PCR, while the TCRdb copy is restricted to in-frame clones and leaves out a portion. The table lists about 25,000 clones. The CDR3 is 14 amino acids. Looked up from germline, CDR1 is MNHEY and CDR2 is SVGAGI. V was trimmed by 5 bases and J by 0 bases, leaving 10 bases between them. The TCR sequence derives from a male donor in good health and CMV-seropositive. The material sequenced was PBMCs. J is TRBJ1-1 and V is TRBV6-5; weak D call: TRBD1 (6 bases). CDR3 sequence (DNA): TGTGCCAGCAGTGGACAGCCTCTGAACACTGAAGCTTTCTTT. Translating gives CASSGQPLNTEAFF.